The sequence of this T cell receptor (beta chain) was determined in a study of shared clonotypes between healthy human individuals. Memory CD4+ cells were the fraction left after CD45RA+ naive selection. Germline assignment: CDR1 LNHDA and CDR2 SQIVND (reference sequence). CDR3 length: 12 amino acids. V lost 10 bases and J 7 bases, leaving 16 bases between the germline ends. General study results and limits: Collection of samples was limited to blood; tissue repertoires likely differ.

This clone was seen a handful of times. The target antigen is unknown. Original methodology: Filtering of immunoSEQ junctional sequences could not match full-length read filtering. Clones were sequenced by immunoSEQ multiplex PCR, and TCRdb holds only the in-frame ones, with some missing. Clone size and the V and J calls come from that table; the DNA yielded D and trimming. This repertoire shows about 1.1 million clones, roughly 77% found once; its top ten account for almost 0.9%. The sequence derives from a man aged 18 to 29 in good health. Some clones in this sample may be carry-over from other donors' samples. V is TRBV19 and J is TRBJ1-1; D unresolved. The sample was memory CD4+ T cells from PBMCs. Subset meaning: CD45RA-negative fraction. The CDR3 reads CATGFSPFEAFF. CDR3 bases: TGTGCCACTGGGTTTAGCCCCTTTGAAGCTTTCTTT.